This T cell receptor (beta chain) is drawn from a study of control samples from healthy donors and cancer patients. This clone has more than one count but fewer than ten. The table came from immunoSEQ multiplex PCR; TCRdb's copy has only in-frame clones and leaves some out. The sample includes 150,000 to 200,000 clones, 90% of them seen just once. This CDR3 comprises 15 residues. The material sequenced was blood. This rearrangement joins TRBV21-1 to TRBJ2-7; the table's D call of TRBD2 was not tested on the DNA. TRBV21-1 is assigned pseudogene status. The origin of this receptor is a woman between 50 and 59 years old in good health. The DNA for the CDR3 is TGTGCCAGCAGCAAAAAGCTTTCCTCACTCCACGAGCAGTACTTC. It codes for CASSKKLSSLHEQYF.